This passage covers 3 T cell receptor beta chains from one sample sequenced in a study of post-analysis software for immune sequencing data. Findings and caveats of the study: Four or five TRBV segments, TRBV5-6, TRBV5-1 and TRBV20-1 among them, were found more frequent in patients than controls.

Their specific antigens are unknown. Unique molecular identifiers had been added to the TCR beta cDNA libraries. TCRdb analysed the PCR reads with MiXCR anew, one entry per CDR3 protein. The sample lists approximately 350,000 distinct CDR3 sequences, roughly 30% occurring once. Sequencing was performed on blood. The receptor source for this set is a girl aged 10 to 17 with multiple sclerosis.

This clonotype came up a few times. The V call is TRBV6-2 or TRBV6-3, the J call TRBJ1-5, with 8 bases that match TRBD1. Germline V gene sequence: CDR1 MNHEY, CDR2 SVGEGT. This CDR3 is 19 amino acids long. Trimming removed 5 bases from V and 3 bases from J; junction bases left unmatched: 18. CDR3: CASSILGTGLLGDNQPQHF. CDR3 DNA sequence: TGTGCCAGCAGTATCCTCGGGACAGGCCTATTAGGGGACAATCAGCCCCAGCATTTT.

This clonotype was counted a few times. The CDR3 DNA follows: TGTGCCAGCAGCTTAATTGGGACAGGGTACGGTAATGAGCAGTTCTTC. It yields the protein CASSLIGTGYGNEQFF. The V and J genes are TRBV7-9 and TRBJ2-1, with 9 bases lining up with TRBD1. The trim removed 2 bases at V and 7 bases at J, leaving 9 bases unmatched. The CDR3 is 16 residues long. Germline V gives CDR1 SEHNR, CDR2 FQNEAQ (reference sequence).

The chain carries TRBV5-1 and TRBJ2-7, with D hard to call. The length of the CDR3 is 13 residues. Trimming removed 5 bases from V and 2 bases from J, with 11 bases in between. Germline loops: CDR1 SGHRS, CDR2 YFSETQ. The CDR3 sequence is CASRYIPPYEQYF. The CDR3 bases are TGCGCCAGCAGATACATTCCACCCTACGAGCAGTACTTC. Supplemented by reference TRBV5-1 and TRBJ2-7, the full variable domain reads KAGVTQTPRYLIKTRGQQVTLSCSPISGHRSVSWYQQTPGQGLQFLFEYFSETQRNKGNFPGRFSGRQFSNSRSEMNVSTLELGDSALYLCASRYIPPYEQYFGPGTRLTVT.